This record looks at one T cell receptor (beta chain) sequence and its context. Amplified TCR beta CDR3 regions came from RNA transcripts. First-round RT-PCR targeting the TCR CDR3 was performed with the HTBI primer set. TCRdb re-called the multiplex PCR reads through MiXCR, storing one row per CDR3 protein. Here the sample spans about 600,000 distinct CDR3 sequences, roughly 14% being singletons. This specimen comes from a study of T cells in Graves' hyperthyroidism and ophthalmopathy. Germline CDR1 SEHNR, CDR2 FQNEAQ (reference sequence). V was shortened by 3 bases and J by 0 bases, with 8 bases between the two germline ends. CDR3 size: 15 residues.

This receptor was identified in a woman in her 50s with Graves' ophthalmopathy. The sample consisted of blood. The gene calls are TRBV7-9 and TRBJ2-2; no firm D call. The CDR3 bases are TGTGCCAGCAGCTTGTTGACTTCGAACACCGGGGAGCTGTTTTTT. Translated: CASSLLTSNTGELFF.